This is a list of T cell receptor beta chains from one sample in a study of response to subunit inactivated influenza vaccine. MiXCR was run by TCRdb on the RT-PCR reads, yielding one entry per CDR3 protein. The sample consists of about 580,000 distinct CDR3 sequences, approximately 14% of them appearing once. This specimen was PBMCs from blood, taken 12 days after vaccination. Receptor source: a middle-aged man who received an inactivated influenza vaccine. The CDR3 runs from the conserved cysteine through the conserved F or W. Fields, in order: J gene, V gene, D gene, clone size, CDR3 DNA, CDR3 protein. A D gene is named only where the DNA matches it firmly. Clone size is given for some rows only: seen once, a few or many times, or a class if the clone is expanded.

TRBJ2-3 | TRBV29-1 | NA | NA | TGCAGCATTAACCCCGCTAGCACAGATACGCAGTATTTT | CSINPASTDTQYF
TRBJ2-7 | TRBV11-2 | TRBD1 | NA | TGTGCCAGCAGCTTAATGGGACAGGGCCCCTACGAGCAGTACTTC | CASSLMGQGPYEQYF
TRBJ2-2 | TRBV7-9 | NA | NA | TGTGCCAGCAGCCTGGCGATCGCGAACACCGGGGAGCTGTTTTTT | CASSLAIANTGELFF
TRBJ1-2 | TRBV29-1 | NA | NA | TGCAGCGTTGAGCAGGCGGAAAACTATGGCTACACCTTC | CSVEQAENYGYTF
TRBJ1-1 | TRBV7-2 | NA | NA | TGTGCCAGCAGCTTAGATGGGGGATGGGACACTGAAGCTTTCTTT | CASSLDGGWDTEAFF
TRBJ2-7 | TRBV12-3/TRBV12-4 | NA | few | TGTGCCAGCAGTTTAGATGCGAGCTACGAGCAGTACTTC | CASSLDASYEQYF
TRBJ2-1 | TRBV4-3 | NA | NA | TGCGCCAGCAGCCCAGGCCCAACCGACAACTACAATGAGCAGTTCTTC | CASSPGPTDNYNEQFF
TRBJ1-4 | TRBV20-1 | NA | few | TGCAGTGCTAGAGTCGGATTTTTAACTAATGAAAAACTGTTTTTT | CSARVGFLTNEKLFF
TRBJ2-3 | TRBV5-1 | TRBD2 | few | TGCGCCAGCAGCCCCATGACTAGCGGGAGTAGAGATACGCAGTATTTT | CASSPMTSGSRDTQYF
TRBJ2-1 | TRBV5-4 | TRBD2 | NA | TGTGCCTCGGAAACTAGCGGGAGGAACAATGAGCAGTTCTTC | CASETSGRNNEQFF
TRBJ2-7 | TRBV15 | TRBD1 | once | TGTGCCACCAGCAAGGGACAGGGCAAGGCCTACGAGCAGTACTTC | CATSKGQGKAYEQYF
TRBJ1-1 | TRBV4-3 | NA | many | TGCGCCAGCAGCCAAGGAAGGAACACTGAAGCTTTCTTT | CASSQGRNTEAFF
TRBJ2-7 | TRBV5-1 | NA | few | TGCGCCAGCAGCAGTTCCAGGGACGGGGCCTACGAGCAGTACTTC | CASSSSRDGAYEQYF
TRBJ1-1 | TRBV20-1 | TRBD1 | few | TGCAGTGCCGACAGGGTGAGCACTGAAGCTTTCTTT | CSADRVSTEAFF
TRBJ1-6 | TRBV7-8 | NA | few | TGTGCCAGCAGCTTAGAGGGGGGGCCTTTCTCGTCCAATTCACCCCTCCACTTT | CASSLEGGPFSSNSPLHF
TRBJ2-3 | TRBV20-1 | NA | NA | TGCAGTGCTAGAGTGAGGACCCCAGATACGCAGTATTTT | CSARVRTPDTQYF
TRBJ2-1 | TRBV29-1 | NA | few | TGCAGCGTTGAACGTTTTAGTCAGGAGATGTGGGGCAATGAGCAGTTCTTC | CSVERFSQEMWGNEQFF
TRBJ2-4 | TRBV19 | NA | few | TGTGCCAGTAGACGTACAGGGAACGGGGCCAAAAACATTCAGTACTTC | CASRRTGNGAKNIQYF
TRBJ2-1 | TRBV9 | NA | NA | TGTGCCAGCAGTGACCAGGGTAACTCCTACAATGAGCAGTTCTTC | CASSDQGNSYNEQFF
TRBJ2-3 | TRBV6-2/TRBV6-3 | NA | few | TGTGCCAGCAGTCAGGCGGGGTCAACGCAGTATTTT | CASSQAGSTQYF
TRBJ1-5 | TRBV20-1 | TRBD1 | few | TGCAGTGCTAGAATCCCGGGACAGATCAATCAGCCCCAGCATTTT | CSARIPGQINQPQHF
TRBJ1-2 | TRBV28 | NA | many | TGTGCCAGTTGTCAGGGCTGGTTGGGTTCTAACTATGGCTACACCTTC | CASCQGWLGSNYGYTF
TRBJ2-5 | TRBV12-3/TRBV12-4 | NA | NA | TGTGCCAGCAGTCTCCGACTGAACCAAGAGACCCAGTACTTC | CASSLRLNQETQYF